This T cell receptor beta chain was captured in a study of cytomegalovirus exposure and HLA in healthy donors. The V gene end was trimmed by 2 bases and the J gene end by 3 bases; junction bases not matched to a gene: 2. The CDR3 extends over 14 amino acids. Germline values: CDR1 MNHNY, CDR2 SVGAGI (reference sequence). Points from the study as a whole: Owing to their indistinguishability, certain V segments, notably TRBV6-2 and TRBV6-3, were excluded. Being productive about 90% or about 30% of the time was typical of most TCR beta V segments in an earlier analysis. When a later analysis compared HLA-associated TCR beta chains with equally common others, the HLA-associated chains turned out to be more clonally expanded and to have lower generation probabilities. Cytomegalovirus association was assigned to about 150 TCR beta chains.

13 Jbeta primers and 60 Vbeta primers were used for the PCR. The table came from immunoSEQ multiplex PCR; TCRdb's copy has only in-frame clones and leaves some out. The sample has approximately 76,000 clones, around 79% seen once. On this clone: Its antigen is unknown.

V and J are TRBV6-6 and TRBJ1-1, with 8 bases lining up with TRBD1. What was sequenced was PBMCs. The TCR sequence derives from a man younger than 45 in good health and CMV-seronegative. CDR3 bases: TGTGCCAGCAGTTACCAGGGGGCAGACACTGAAGCTTTCTTT. Protein sequence: CASSYQGADTEAFF.